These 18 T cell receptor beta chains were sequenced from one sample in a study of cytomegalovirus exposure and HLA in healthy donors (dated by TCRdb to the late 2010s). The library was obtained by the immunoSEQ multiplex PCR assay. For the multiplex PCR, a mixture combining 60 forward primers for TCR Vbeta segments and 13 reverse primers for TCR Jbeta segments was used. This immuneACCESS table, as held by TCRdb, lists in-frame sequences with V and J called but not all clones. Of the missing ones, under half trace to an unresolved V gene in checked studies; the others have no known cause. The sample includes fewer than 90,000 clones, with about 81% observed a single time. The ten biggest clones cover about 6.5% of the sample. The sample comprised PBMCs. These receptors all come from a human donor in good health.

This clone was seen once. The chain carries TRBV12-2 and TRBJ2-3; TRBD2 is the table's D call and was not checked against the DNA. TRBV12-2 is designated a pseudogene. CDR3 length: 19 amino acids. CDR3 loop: CASRFPLAGGRSLTDTQYF. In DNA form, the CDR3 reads TGTGCAAGTCGCTTTCCACTAGCGGGGGGGCGAAGTTTGACAGATACGCAGTATTTT.

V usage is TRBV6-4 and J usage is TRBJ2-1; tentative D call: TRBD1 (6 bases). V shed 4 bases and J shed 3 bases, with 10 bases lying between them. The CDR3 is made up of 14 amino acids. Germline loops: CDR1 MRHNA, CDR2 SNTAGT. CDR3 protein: CASSAAQGYNEQFF. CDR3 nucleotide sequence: TGTGCCAGCAGTGCCGCACAGGGCTACAATGAGCAGTTCTTC.

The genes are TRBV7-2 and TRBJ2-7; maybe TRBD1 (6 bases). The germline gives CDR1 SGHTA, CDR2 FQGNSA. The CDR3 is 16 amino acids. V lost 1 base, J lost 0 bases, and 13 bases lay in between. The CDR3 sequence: CASSLVIGTTSYEQYF. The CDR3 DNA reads TGTGCCAGCAGCTTAGTAATTGGGACAACCTCCTACGAGCAGTACTTC.

As DNA, the CDR3 is TGCGCCAGCAGCTTGGAGGTCAGAAGACCAACTAATAATTCACCCCTCCACTTT. As protein: CASSLEVRRPTNNSPLHF. This chain links TRBV5-1 with TRBJ1-6; unclear D gene. V lost 0 bases, J lost 5 bases, and 18 bases lay in between. The length of the CDR3 is 18 residues. Germline V lookup: CDR1 SGHRS, CDR2 YFSETQ.

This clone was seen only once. The CDR3 region is CASSSISGGANYGYTF. CDR3 sequence (DNA): TGTGCCAGCAGTTCTATATCCGGGGGAGCTAACTATGGCTACACCTTC. The V call is TRBV28, the J call TRBJ1-2; D perhaps matches TRBD1 (5 bases). Germline V lookup: CDR1 MDHEN, CDR2 SYDVKM. V dropped 4 bases and J dropped 0 bases, with 15 bases sitting between them. The length of the CDR3 is 16 residues.

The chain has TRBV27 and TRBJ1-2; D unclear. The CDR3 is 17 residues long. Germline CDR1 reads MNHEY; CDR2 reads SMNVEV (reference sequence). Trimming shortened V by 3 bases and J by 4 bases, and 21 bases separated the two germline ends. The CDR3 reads CASSFESAPRNAYGYTF. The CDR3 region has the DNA TGTGCCAGCAGTTTCGAGTCAGCACCCAGGAATGCCTATGGCTACACCTTC.

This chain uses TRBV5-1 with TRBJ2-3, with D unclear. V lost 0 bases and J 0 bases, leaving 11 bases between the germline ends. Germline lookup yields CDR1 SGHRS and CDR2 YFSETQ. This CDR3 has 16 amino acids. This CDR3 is CASSLVAGASTDTQYF. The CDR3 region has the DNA TGCGCCAGCAGCTTGGTGGCAGGTGCTAGCACAGATACGCAGTATTTT.

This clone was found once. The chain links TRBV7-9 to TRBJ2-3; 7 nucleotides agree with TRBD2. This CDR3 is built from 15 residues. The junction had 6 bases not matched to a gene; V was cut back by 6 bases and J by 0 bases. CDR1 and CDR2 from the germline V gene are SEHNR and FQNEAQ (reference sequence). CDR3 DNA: TGTGCCAGCAGGGTCAGCGGGGCAAGCACAGATACGCAGTATTTT. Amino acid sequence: CASRVSGASTDTQYF.

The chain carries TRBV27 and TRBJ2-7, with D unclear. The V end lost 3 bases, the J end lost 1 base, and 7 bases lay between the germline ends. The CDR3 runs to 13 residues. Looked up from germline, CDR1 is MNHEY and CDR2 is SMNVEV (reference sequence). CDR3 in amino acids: CASSFVFSYEQYF. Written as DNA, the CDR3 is TGTGCCAGCAGTTTTGTCTTTTCCTACGAGCAGTACTTC.

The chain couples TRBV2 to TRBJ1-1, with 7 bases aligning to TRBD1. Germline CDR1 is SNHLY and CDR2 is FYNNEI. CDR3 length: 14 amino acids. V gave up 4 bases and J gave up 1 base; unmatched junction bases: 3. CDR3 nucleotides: TGTGCCAGCAGTGGACAGGGTAGGAACACTGAAGCTTTCTTT. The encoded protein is CASSGQGRNTEAFF.

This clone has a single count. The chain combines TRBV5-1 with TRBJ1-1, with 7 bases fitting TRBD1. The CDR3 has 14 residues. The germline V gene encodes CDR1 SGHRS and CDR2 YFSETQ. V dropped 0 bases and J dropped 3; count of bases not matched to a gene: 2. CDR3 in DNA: TGCGCCAGCAGCTTGGGGGGACAGTACACTGAAGCTTTCTTT. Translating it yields CASSLGGQYTEAFF.

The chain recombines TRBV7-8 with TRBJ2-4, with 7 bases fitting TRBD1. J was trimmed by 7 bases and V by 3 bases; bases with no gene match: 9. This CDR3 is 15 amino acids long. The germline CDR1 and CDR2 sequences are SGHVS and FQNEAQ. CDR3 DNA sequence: TGTGCCAGCAGCTTGGGCGGACAGGAGAAGAACATTCAGTACTTC. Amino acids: CASSLGGQEKNIQYF.

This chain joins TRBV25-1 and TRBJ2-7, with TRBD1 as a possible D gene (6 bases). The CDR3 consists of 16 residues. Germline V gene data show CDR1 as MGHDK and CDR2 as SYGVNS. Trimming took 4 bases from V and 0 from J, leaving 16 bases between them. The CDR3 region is CASSGTGTLSSYEQYF. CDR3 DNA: TGTGCCAGCAGTGGAACAGGGACCTTGAGCTCCTACGAGCAGTACTTC.

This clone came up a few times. CDR3 region: CASSLDRQFTDTQYF. For the CDR3, the DNA is TGTGCCAGCAGCTTAGACAGACAGTTCACAGATACGCAGTATTTT. The genes are TRBV11-2 and TRBJ2-3; perhaps TRBD1 as D (5 bases). The V gene lost 0 bases and the J gene lost 2 bases, with 9 bases spanning the gap. The CDR3 is made up of 15 amino acids. Germline assignment: CDR1 SGHAT and CDR2 FQNNGV.

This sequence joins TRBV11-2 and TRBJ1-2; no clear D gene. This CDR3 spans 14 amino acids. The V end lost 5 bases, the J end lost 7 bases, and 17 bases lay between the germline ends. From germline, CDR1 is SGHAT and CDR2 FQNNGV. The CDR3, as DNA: TGTGCCAGCAGCCTCGGAGGCCCCTGGGGTGGCTACACCTTC. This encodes CASSLGGPWGGYTF.

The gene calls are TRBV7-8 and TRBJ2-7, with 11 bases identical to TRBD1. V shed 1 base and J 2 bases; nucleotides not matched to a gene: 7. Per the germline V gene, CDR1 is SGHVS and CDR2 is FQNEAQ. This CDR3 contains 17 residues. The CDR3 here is CASSLGAGQGGAYEQYF. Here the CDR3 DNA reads TGTGCCAGCAGCTTAGGGGCGGGACAGGGGGGAGCCTACGAGCAGTACTTC.

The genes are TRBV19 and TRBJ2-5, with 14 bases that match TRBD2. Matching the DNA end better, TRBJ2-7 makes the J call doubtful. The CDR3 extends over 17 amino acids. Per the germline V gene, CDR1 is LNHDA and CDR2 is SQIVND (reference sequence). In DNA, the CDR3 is TGTGCCAGTAGTATGGGACTAGCGGGGGTGCAGACCTACGAGCAGTACTTC. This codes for CASSMGLAGVQTYEQYF.

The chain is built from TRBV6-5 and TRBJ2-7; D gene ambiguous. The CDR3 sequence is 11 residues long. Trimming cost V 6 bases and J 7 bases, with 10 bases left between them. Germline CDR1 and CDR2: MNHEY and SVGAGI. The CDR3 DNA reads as TGTGCCAGCAGCCGTCTTGAGGAGCAGTACTTC. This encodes CASSRLEEQYF.